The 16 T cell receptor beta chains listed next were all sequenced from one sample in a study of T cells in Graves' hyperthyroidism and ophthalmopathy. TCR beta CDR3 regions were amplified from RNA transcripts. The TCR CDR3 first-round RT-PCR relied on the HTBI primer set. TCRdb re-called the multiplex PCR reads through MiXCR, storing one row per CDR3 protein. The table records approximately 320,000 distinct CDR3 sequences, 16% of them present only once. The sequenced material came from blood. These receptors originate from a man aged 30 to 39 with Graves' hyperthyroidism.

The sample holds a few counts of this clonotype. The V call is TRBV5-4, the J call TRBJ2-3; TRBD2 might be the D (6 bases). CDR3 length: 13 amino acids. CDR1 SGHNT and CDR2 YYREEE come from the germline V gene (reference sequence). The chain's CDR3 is CASARGPGDTQYF. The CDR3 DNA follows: TGTGCTTCAGCGCGGGGACCGGGGGATACGCAGTATTTT.

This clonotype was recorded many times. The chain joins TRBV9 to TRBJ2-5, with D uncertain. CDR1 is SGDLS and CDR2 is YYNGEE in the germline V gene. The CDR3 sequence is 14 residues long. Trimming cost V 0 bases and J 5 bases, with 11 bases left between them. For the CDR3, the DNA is TGTGCCAGCAGCGTAGTACCCCGGCCCGAGACCCAGTACTTC. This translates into CASSVVPRPETQYF.

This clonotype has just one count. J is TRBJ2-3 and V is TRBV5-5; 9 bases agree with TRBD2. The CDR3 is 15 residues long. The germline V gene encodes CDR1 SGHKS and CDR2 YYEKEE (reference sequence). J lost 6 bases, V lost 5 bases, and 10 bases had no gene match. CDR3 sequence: CASSTGLAQRDTQYF. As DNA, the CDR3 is TGTGCCAGCAGTACCGGACTAGCGCAGAGGGATACGCAGTATTTT.

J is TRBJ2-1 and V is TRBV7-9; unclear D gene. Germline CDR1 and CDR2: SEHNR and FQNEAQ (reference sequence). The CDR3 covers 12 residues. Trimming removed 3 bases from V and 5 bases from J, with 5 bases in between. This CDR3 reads CASSFQNNEQFF. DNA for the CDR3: TGTGCCAGCAGCTTTCAGAACAATGAGCAGTTCTTC.

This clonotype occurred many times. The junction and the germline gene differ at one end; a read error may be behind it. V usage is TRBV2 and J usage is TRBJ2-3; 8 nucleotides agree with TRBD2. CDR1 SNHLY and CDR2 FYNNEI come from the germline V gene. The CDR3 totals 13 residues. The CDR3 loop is CACSGSGPDTQYF. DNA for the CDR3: TGTGCCTGCAGCGGGAGCGGTCCAGATACGCAGTATTTT.

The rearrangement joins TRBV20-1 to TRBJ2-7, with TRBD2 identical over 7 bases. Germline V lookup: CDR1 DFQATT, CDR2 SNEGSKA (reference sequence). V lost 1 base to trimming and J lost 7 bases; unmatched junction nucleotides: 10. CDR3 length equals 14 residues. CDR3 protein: CSARVGGSVGEQYF. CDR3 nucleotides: TGCAGTGCTAGAGTTGGCGGGAGCGTGGGGGAGCAGTACTTC.

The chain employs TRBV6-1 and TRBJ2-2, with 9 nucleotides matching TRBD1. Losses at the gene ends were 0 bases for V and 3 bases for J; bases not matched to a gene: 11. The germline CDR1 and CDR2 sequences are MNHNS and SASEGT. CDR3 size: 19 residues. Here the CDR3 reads CASSEAIVWGQGYTGELFF. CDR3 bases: TGTGCCAGCAGTGAAGCGATTGTTTGGGGACAGGGATACACCGGGGAGCTGTTTTTT.

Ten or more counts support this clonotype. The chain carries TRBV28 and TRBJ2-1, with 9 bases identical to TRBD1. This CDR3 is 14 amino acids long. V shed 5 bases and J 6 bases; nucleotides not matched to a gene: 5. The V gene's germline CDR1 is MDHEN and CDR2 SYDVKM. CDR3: CASSRQGGTNEQFF. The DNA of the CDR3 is TGTGCCAGCAGTCGACAGGGGGGTACCAATGAGCAGTTCTTC.

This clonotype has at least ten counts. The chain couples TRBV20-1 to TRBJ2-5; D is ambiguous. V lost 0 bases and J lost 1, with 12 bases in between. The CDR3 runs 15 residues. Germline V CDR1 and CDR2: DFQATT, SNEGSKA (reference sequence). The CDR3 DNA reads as TGCAGTGCTAGAGAGTTAGGCCGTCCCCAAGAGACCCAGTACTTC. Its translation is CSARELGRPQETQYF.

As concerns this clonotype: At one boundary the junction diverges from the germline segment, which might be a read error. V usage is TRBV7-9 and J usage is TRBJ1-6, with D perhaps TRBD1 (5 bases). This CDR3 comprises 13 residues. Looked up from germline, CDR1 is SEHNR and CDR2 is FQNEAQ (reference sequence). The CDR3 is CASSSTVNSPFHF. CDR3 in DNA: TGTGCCAGCAGCTCGACAGTTAATTCACCCTTCCACTTT.

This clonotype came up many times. The CDR3 loop reads CASSLKGWGGSRGRDEQFF. The CDR3 DNA reads as TGTGCCAGCAGCTTGAAGGGATGGGGCGGGAGTCGTGGACGAGATGAGCAGTTCTTC. The chain couples TRBV5-6 to TRBJ2-1, with 7 bases lining up with TRBD2. The CDR3 length is 19 residues. J was trimmed by 8 bases and V by 1 base; bases with no gene match: 21. Per the germline V gene, CDR1 is SGHDT and CDR2 is YYEEEE. The whole variable domain, filled in from reference TRBV5-6 and TRBJ2-1, reads DAGVTQSPTHLIKTRGQQVTLRCSPKSGHDTVSWYQQALGQGPQFIFQYYEEEERQRGNFPDRFSGHQFPNYSSELNVNALLLGDSALYLCASSLKGWGGSRGRDEQFFGPGTRLTVL.

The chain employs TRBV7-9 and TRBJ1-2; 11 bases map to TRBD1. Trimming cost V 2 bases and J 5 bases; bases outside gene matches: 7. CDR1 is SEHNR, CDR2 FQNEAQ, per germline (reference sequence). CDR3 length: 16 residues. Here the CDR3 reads CASSLSGQGVKYGYTF. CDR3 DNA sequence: TGTGCCAGCAGCTTATCGGGACAGGGGGTGAAGTATGGCTACACCTTC.

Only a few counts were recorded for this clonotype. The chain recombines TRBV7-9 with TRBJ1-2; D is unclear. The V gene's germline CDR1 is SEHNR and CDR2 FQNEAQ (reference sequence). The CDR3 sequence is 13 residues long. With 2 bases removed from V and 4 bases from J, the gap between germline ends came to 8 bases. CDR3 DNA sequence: TGTGCCAGCAGCTTAAAAGACCTCTATGGCTACACCTTC. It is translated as CASSLKDLYGYTF.

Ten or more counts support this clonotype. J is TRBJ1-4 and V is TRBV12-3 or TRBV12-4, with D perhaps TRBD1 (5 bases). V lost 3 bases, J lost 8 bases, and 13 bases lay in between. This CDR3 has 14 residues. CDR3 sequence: CASSLSQVHEKLFF. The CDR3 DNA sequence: TGTGCCAGCAGTTTGTCACAGGTTCACGAAAAACTGTTTTTT.

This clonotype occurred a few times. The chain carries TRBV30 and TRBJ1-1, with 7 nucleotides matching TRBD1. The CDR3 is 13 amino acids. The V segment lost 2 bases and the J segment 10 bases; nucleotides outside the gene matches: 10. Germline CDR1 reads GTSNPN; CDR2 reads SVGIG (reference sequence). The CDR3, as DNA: TGTGCCTGGAGTATAGGGGGCCGTTCAGTAGCTTTCTTT. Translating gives CAWSIGGRSVAFF.

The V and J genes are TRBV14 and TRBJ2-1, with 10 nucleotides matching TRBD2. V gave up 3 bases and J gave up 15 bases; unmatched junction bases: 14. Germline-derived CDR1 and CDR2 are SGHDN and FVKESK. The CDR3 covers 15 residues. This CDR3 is CASSQGTSERVNPFF. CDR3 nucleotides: TGTGCCAGCAGCCAGGGGACTAGCGAGAGAGTCAATCCGTTCTTC.